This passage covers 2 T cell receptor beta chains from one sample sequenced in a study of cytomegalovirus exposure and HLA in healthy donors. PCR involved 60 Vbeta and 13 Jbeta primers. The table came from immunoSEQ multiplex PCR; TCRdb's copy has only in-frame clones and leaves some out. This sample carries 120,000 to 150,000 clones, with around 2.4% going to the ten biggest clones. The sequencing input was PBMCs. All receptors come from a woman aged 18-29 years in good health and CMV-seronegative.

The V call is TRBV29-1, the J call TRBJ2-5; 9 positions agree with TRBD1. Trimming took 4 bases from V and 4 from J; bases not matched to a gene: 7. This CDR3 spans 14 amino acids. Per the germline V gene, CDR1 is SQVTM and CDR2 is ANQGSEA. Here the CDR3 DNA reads TGCAGCGTTGGGGACAGGGTATCTTCAGAGACCCAGTACTTC. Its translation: CSVGDRVSSETQYF. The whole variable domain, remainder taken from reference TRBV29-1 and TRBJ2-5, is SAVISQKPSRDICQRGTSLTIQCQVDSQVTMMFWYRQQPGQSLTLIATANQGSEATYESGFVIDKFPISRPNLTFSTLTVSNMSPEDSSIYLCSVGDRVSSETQYFGPGTRLLVL.

DNA of the CDR3: TGTGCCAGCGGGGGGATAGCGGGAGTGGCAGATACGCAGTATTTT. This encodes CASGGIAGVADTQYF. This chain joins TRBV7-3 and TRBJ2-3; 9 bases line up with TRBD2. CDR3 size: 15 residues. Losses at the gene ends were 8 bases for V and 4 bases for J; bases not matched to a gene: 10. Germline CDR1 is SGHTA and CDR2 is FQGTGA.